The clone carrying this TCR beta chain was detected ten times or more. This sample was included in a study of regulatory T cells in long-lasting Graves disease. Both iRepertoire HTBI primers and Arm-PCR of CDR3 regions were used to build the TCR beta libraries. TCRdb re-called the multiplex PCR reads through MiXCR, storing one row per CDR3 protein. The sample includes some 500,000 distinct CDR3 sequences, approximately 15% of them seen just once. The CDR3 is made up of 14 amino acids. Trimming took 3 bases from V and 4 from J; bases not matched to a gene: 6. The germline gives CDR1 MNHGY, CDR2 SVAAGI. The time point here: newly diagnosed GD, antithyroid drugs for less than 3 months. There was RNA extracted from PBMCs, and the TCR library was made from it. The sample was also linked to a second study, of T cells in Graves' hyperthyroidism and ophthalmopathy. That study adds: Clinical symptoms, serum thyroxine, TRAb, thyroid ultrasound and orbital computed tomography informed diagnoses.

This sequence originates from a young man with Graves disease. The starting material was peripheral blood mononuclear cells (PBMCs), obtained at new diagnosis, from a patient treated with antithyroid drugs. The V call is TRBV6-9, the J call TRBJ2-7, with TRBD2 identical over 7 bases. Here the CDR3 reads CASSYSGGRYEQYF. CDR3 nucleotides: TGTGCCAGCAGTTACTCTGGCGGGAGATACGAGCAGTACTTC.